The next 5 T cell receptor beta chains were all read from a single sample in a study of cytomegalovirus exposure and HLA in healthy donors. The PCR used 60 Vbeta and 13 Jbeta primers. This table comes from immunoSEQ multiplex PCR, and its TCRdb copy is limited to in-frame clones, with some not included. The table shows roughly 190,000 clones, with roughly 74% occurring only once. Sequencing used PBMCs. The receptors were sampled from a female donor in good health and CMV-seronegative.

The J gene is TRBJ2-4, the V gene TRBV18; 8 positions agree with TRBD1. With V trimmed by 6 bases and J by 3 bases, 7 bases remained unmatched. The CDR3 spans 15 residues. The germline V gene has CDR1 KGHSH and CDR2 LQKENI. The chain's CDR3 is CASSPGQGDKNIQYF. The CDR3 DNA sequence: TGTGCCAGCTCCCCCGGACAGGGTGACAAAAACATTCAGTACTTC.

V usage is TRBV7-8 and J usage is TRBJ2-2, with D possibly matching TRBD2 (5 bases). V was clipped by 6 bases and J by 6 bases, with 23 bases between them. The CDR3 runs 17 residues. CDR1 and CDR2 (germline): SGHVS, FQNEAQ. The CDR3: CASRPHRGVEGAGELFF. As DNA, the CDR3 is TGTGCCAGCAGACCGCACCGTGGGGTCGAGGGCGCCGGGGAGCTGTTTTTT. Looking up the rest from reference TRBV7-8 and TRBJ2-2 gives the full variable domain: GAGVSQSPRYKVAKRGQDVALRCDPISGHVSLFWYQQALGQGPEFLTYFQNEAQLDKSGLPSDRFFAERPEGSVSTLKIQRTQQEDSAVYLCASRPHRGVEGAGELFFGEGSRLTVL.

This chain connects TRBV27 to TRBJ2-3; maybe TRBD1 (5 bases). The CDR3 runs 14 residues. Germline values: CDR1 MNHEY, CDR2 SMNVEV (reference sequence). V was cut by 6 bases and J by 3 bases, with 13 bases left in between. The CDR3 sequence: CASSSPSGTDTQYF. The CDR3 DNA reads TGTGCCAGCAGCTCCCCCTCAGGGACAGATACGCAGTATTTT.

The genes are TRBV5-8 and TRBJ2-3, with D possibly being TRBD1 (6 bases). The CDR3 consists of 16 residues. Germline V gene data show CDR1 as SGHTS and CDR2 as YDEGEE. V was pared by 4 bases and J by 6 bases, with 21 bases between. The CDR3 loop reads CASSQPRTVRGDTQYF. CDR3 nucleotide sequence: TGTGCCAGCAGCCAACCTAGGACAGTAAGAGGGGATACGCAGTATTTT.

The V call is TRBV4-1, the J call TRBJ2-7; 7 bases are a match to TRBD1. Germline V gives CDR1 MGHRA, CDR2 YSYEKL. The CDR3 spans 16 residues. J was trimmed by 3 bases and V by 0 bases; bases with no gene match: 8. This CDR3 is CASSQDSRGQIYEQYF. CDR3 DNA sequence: TGCGCCAGCAGCCAAGATAGTAGGGGACAGATCTACGAGCAGTACTTC.